These 3 T cell receptor beta chains share one sample of origin, sequenced in a study of cytomegalovirus exposure and HLA in healthy donors. The study ran its PCR with 60 Vbeta and 13 Jbeta primers. Here immunoSEQ multiplex PCR was the method, and the copy in TCRdb shows in-frame clones only, minus some. The data show approximately 150,000 clones, around 80% seen once. Sequences were obtained from PBMCs. All receptors derive from a man younger than 45 in good health and CMV-seropositive.

The rearrangement joins TRBV15 to TRBJ2-1; 14 positions agree with TRBD2. The J segment lost 4 bases and the V segment lost 5 bases, leaving 7 bases of the junction unmatched. Germline-derived CDR1 and CDR2 are LNHNV and YYDKDF (reference sequence). There are 17 residues in the CDR3. The CDR3 DNA is TGTGCCACCAGCCCTGGACTAGCGGGGGGCCGTTACAATGAGCAGTTCTTC. Translation: CATSPGLAGGRYNEQFF.

The chain employs TRBV28 and TRBJ2-7; 8 bases match TRBD2. V lost 3 bases and J lost 7; bases outside the gene matches: 8. The CDR3 spans 14 residues. CDR1 is MDHEN and CDR2 is SYDVKM in the germline V gene. DNA for the CDR3: TGTGCCAGCAGTTTCGTCGGGGGGGGCCGGGAGCAGTACTTC. It specifies CASSFVGGGREQYF.

This CDR3 is CASSLGVSPYEQYF. In DNA form, the CDR3 reads TGCGCCAGCAGCTTGGGTGTTAGCCCCTACGAGCAGTACTTC. The chain carries TRBV5-1 and TRBJ2-7; D remains ambiguous. The CDR3 is 14 residues long. Germline V gene sequence: CDR1 SGHRS, CDR2 YFSETQ. Trimming removed 0 bases at V and 2 bases at J, with 9 bases between.